The present T cell receptor (beta chain) was sequenced within a study of regulatory T cells in long-lasting Graves disease. Broader study findings: Sample size was small, which may have lowered accuracy. Graves' patients with persistent disease showed TCR diversity lower than patients newly diagnosed. Favoring TRBV28, TRBJ1-2 and TRBJ2-5 was a feature seen in persistent disease.

Germline V gene sequence: CDR1 MNHNS, CDR2 SASEGT. V gave up 10 bases and J gave up 7 bases, with 11 bases separating them. The CDR3 extends over 11 amino acids. Both iRepertoire HTBI primers and Arm-PCR of CDR3 regions were used to build the TCR beta libraries. One entry per CDR3 protein, called by TCRdb with MiXCR from the multiplex PCR reads. In the table there are 500,000 to 700,000 distinct CDR3 sequences, approximately 31% of which are singletons. Time point indicated: persistent/refractory GD, antithyroid drugs over 5 years with positive TRAb. Making the TCR library involved RNA that had been extracted from PBMCs. This clonotype was detected only a few times. Its antigen is as yet unknown.

The clonotype was recovered from a female donor with Graves disease. This chain links TRBV6-1 with TRBJ1-3; D unclear. Sequences were derived from peripheral blood mononuclear cells (PBMCs), sampled when the disease was refractory, from a patient treated with antithyroid drugs. The CDR3 bases are TGTGCCACCGTGGAAGGGAACACCATATATTTT. The encoded protein is CATVEGNTIYF.